What follows are 11 T cell receptor beta chains derived from one specimen sequenced in a study of CD8+ T cells in alopecia areata. Documented treatment: oral pan-JAK inhibitor, 5-10 mg twice daily. In each case, RNA was isolated and then reverse transcribed into cDNA as the sequencing template. Here immunoSEQ multiplex PCR was the method, and the copy in TCRdb shows in-frame clones only, minus some. The sample holds 150,000 to 200,000 clones; around 64% are singletons and the top ten take roughly 1.3%. The source was CD4+ T cells sorted from blood, collected around week 47, from a patient treated with tofacitinib. The receptors shown here come from a human donor with alopecia areata.

The chain combines TRBV30 with TRBJ2-1; 11 bases map to TRBD2. The germline V gene encodes CDR1 GTSNPN and CDR2 SVGIG (reference sequence). This CDR3 contains 15 residues. Germline trimming cut 0 bases from V and 7 bases from J; bases unmatched to any gene: 5. The chain's CDR3 is CAWSVLSGGVNEQFF. The CDR3 bases are TGTGCCTGGAGTGTACTTAGCGGGGGGGTAAATGAGCAGTTCTTC.

The J gene is TRBJ2-7, the V gene TRBV5-1; D is perhaps TRBD1 (6 bases). Trimming cost V 4 bases and J 9 bases, with 14 bases left between them. CDR3 size: 12 residues. Germline values: CDR1 SGHRS, CDR2 YFSETQ. The CDR3 bases are TGCGCCAGCAGCGTGGCCCAGGGGAGGCAGTACTTC. Translating gives CASSVAQGRQYF.

The chain has TRBV19 and TRBJ2-7, with D uncertain. The CDR3 runs 14 residues. Germline V gives CDR1 LNHDA, CDR2 SQIVND (reference sequence). V was trimmed by 5 bases and J by 2 bases, leaving 13 bases between them. CDR3 in DNA: TGTGCCAGTAGTGGGCAGACCGAAACCTACGAGCAGTACTTC. It specifies CASSGQTETYEQYF.

V usage is TRBV4-3 and J usage is TRBJ2-1, with D perhaps being TRBD1 or TRBD2 (6 bases each). This CDR3 has 14 residues. The germline V and J ends were trimmed by 1 base and 9 bases, with 13 bases remaining between them. Germline V CDR1 and CDR2: LGHNA, YSLEER. The chain's CDR3 is CASSQGGASGEQFF. In DNA form, the CDR3 reads TGCGCCAGCAGCCAAGGGGGGGCTAGTGGTGAGCAGTTCTTC.

This clone was detected only once. This chain links TRBV6-5 with TRBJ1-1; the D is unclear. This CDR3 comprises 11 residues. Trimming removed 6 bases from V and 7 bases from J, with 9 bases in between. Looked up from germline, CDR1 is MNHEY and CDR2 is SVGAGI. The CDR3 loop reads CASRRAGEAFF. The DNA for the CDR3 is TGTGCCAGCAGACGGGCTGGTGAAGCTTTCTTT.

This chain uses TRBV29-1 with TRBJ1-6, with D perhaps matching TRBD1 (5 bases). Between the trimmed V and J ends, which lost 6 bases and 11 bases, there was a span of 17 bases. The germline CDR1 and CDR2 sequences are SQVTM and ANQGSEA. The CDR3 extends over 13 amino acids. CDR3 protein: CSVADGGTTPLHF. The CDR3 coding sequence is TGCAGCGTCGCGGACGGAGGGACGACACCCCTCCACTTT.

This clone has more than one count but fewer than ten. V is TRBV29-1 and J is TRBJ2-4; no firm D call. Germline V gene lookup returns CDR1 SQVTM and CDR2 ANQGSEA. The CDR3 has 12 amino acids. V lost 7 bases, J lost 4 bases, and 11 bases lay in between. As DNA, the CDR3 is TGCAGCGCCCTCATGGGGAAAAACATTCAGTACTTC. Translation: CSALMGKNIQYF.

The J gene is TRBJ2-5, the V gene TRBV11-2; D not resolved. This CDR3 has 14 amino acids. V was clipped by 4 bases and J by 5 bases, with 14 bases between them. In germline, CDR1 is SGHAT, CDR2 FQNNGV. This chain's CDR3 is CASSSPSIRETQYF. The DNA for the CDR3 is TGTGCCAGCAGCTCCCCTAGTATCAGGGAGACCCAGTACTTC.

The rearrangement joins TRBV27 to TRBJ2-7, with D maybe TRBD1 (5 bases). Germline-derived CDR1 and CDR2 are MNHEY and SMNVEV (reference sequence). Trimming cost V 6 bases and J 3 bases, with 15 bases left between them. There are 14 residues in the CDR3. The CDR3 protein is CASSIRVKGYEQYF. The DNA for the CDR3 is TGTGCCAGCAGCATCAGGGTGAAAGGCTACGAGCAGTACTTC.

V usage is TRBV29-1 and J usage is TRBJ2-6; D remains unclear. V gave up 7 bases and J gave up 0 bases, with 10 bases separating them. The germline V gene encodes CDR1 SQVTM and CDR2 ANQGSEA. The CDR3 runs 14 residues. The CDR3 DNA sequence: TGCAGCGCCCGCCAGAACTCTGGGGCCAACGTCCTGACTTTC. Translation: CSARQNSGANVLTF.

The chain combines TRBV30 with TRBJ2-1, with 7 bases aligning to TRBD2. V dropped 3 bases and J dropped 7; count of bases not matched to a gene: 3. The germline V gene encodes CDR1 GTSNPN and CDR2 SVGIG (reference sequence). The CDR3 runs to 12 residues. In nucleotides, the CDR3 is TGTGCCTGGAGCCTTAGCGGGAATGAGCAGTTCTTC. This codes for CAWSLSGNEQFF.